These T cell receptor beta chains were read from a single sample in a study of T cells after yellow fever vaccination. TCRdb analysed the 5' RACE reads with MiXCR anew, one entry per CDR3 protein. This table holds more than 65,000 distinct CDR3 sequences, around 6.2% found once. Source: CD4+ T cells sorted from PBMCs, taken roughly 15 days after the first yellow fever vaccination. These receptors came from a man younger than 30 who received the YFV17D yellow fever vaccine. Each CDR3 is given with its conserved first and last residue. Fields, in order: D gene, J gene, clone size, V gene, CDR3 DNA, CDR3 protein. A D gene is named only where the DNA matches it firmly. The size field reads how often the clone was seen (once, few, many) or a class if it is expanded.

D: NA
J: TRBJ2-3
size: many
V: TRBV20-1
DNA: TGCAGTCAAAAGTGGAGAGGGACAGATACGCAGTATTTT
CDR3: CSQKWRGTDTQYF

D: NA
J: TRBJ2-5
size: many
V: TRBV30
DNA: TGTGCCTGGAGACAGGGACCACAAGAGACCCAGTACTTC
CDR3: CAWRQGPQETQYF

D: TRBD1
J: TRBJ1-6
size: many
V: TRBV7-3
DNA: TGTGCCAGCAGCTTCGACAGGGGATCACCCCTCCACTTT
CDR3: CASSFDRGSPLHF

D: NA
J: TRBJ2-5
size: many
V: TRBV25-1
DNA: TGTGCCACCTCCCTAGTATTTGGAGAGACCCAGTACTTC
CDR3: CATSLVFGETQYF

D: NA
J: TRBJ2-6
size: many
V: TRBV11-1
DNA: TGTGCCAGCAACCCCGCCCCCGCCAGGTTAAGCTCTGGGGCCAACGTCCTGACTTTC
CDR3: CASNPAPARLSSGANVLTF

D: NA
J: TRBJ2-3
size: many
V: TRBV12-3/TRBV12-4
DNA: TGTGCCAGCAGGCCCGGGGGGCCTATAAACCCAGATACGCAGTATTTT
CDR3: CASRPGGPINPDTQYF

D: TRBD1
J: TRBJ1-1
size: few
V: TRBV12-3/TRBV12-4
DNA: TGTGCCAGCAGAGGTGGACAGGGGGGCACTGAAGCTTTCTTT
CDR3: CASRGGQGGTEAFF

D: NA
J: TRBJ1-1
size: many
V: TRBV25-1
DNA: TGTGCCAGCTCTCGGGGTGGCCGCGGGAACACTGAAGCTTTCTTT
CDR3: CASSRGGRGNTEAFF

D: NA
J: TRBJ2-6
size: many
V: TRBV5-1
DNA: TGCGCCAGCAACCAGGGAGGTGGGGCCAACGTCCTGACTTTC
CDR3: CASNQGGGANVLTF

D: TRBD2
J: TRBJ2-2
size: many
V: TRBV12-3/TRBV12-4
DNA: TGTGCCAGCAGACCCTCGGGGGGGCCAAACGGGGAGCTGTTTTTT
CDR3: CASRPSGGPNGELFF

D: TRBD2
J: TRBJ2-3
size: many
V: TRBV27
DNA: TGTGCCAGCAGGCGACTAGCGGGGGGCCTTAACACAGATACGCAGTATTTT
CDR3: CASRRLAGGLNTDTQYF

D: TRBD2
J: TRBJ2-3
size: many
V: TRBV5-1
DNA: TGCGCCAGCAGCTTTACGGGGGGGGCAGATACGCAGTATTTT
CDR3: CASSFTGGADTQYF

D: NA
J: TRBJ2-1
size: many
V: TRBV12-3/TRBV12-4
DNA: TGTGCCAGCAGTTTATGGAGCGGGGAGCAGTTCTTC
CDR3: CASSLWSGEQFF

D: NA
J: TRBJ1-2
size: many
V: TRBV29-1
DNA: TGCAGCGTTGTCACTGCAGGGGACGGCTACACCTTC
CDR3: CSVVTAGDGYTF